These 8 T cell receptor beta chains came from one sample sequenced in a study of cytomegalovirus exposure and HLA in healthy donors. Data came from immunoSEQ multiplex PCR; TCRdb stores just in-frame clones and leaves some out. The sample lists about 88,000 clones, 84% seen once, with 9% to 14% in the top ten. The sample was PBMCs. All receptors derive from a woman aged 18-30 years in good health and CMV-seropositive.

J is TRBJ2-1 and V is TRBV6-1; 14 bases align to TRBD2. CDR1 is MNHNS, CDR2 SASEGT, per germline. The CDR3 length is 17 residues. J was trimmed by 4 bases and V by 4 bases; bases with no gene match: 6. CDR3: CASSVLGTSGGYNEQFF. CDR3 DNA: TGTGCCAGCAGTGTATTAGGGACTAGCGGGGGATACAATGAGCAGTTCTTC.

The chain has TRBV21-1 and TRBJ1-5; TRBD1 is the table's D call and was not checked against the DNA. TRBV21-1 is a pseudogene locus. The CDR3 sequence is 15 residues long. DNA of the CDR3: TGTGCCAGCAGCACCGGGACAGGGATCAATCAGCCCCAGCATTTT. Its translation: CASSTGTGINQPQHF.

This clone occurred once. J is TRBJ1-2 and V is TRBV28; the D gene is possibly TRBD1 (5 bases). The V gene's germline CDR1 is MDHEN and CDR2 SYDVKM. The ends were cut back, 6 bases at V and 4 bases at J, with 18 bases in the middle. The CDR3 has 15 amino acids. The CDR3 region has the DNA TGTGCCAGCAGCCTGCCAAGGGGAAATAGCTATGGCTACACCTTC. It translates to CASSLPRGNSYGYTF.

The rearrangement links TRBV10-3 to TRBJ2-3; D is possibly TRBD1 (5 bases). CDR1 is ENHRY and CDR2 is SYGVKD in the germline V gene. This CDR3 is built from 13 residues. The V end was cut by 6 bases, the J end by 0 bases, with 7 bases between. CDR3 sequence (DNA): TGTGCCATCAGGGACATTAGCACAGATACGCAGTATTTT. Protein: CAIRDISTDTQYF.

J is TRBJ2-7 and V is TRBV28; 11 bases align to TRBD2. CDR1 is MDHEN, CDR2 SYDVKM, per germline. This CDR3 contains 17 residues. V lost 1 base to trimming and J lost 3 bases; unmatched junction nucleotides: 8. This CDR3 reads CASSLSRPGLADYEQYF. Written as DNA, the CDR3 is TGTGCCAGCAGTTTATCTAGACCGGGACTAGCGGACTACGAGCAGTACTTC.

This clone was counted a few times. V and J are TRBV15 and TRBJ2-1, with TRBD1 identical over 8 bases. V lost 3 bases to trimming and J lost 4 bases; unmatched junction nucleotides: 2. Germline CDR1 is LNHNV and CDR2 is YYDKDF (reference sequence). The CDR3 covers 14 residues. For the CDR3, the DNA is TGTGCCACCAGCAGCGGGACAGGATACAATGAGCAGTTCTTC. Amino acid sequence: CATSSGTGYNEQFF.

V is TRBV19 and J is TRBJ2-7; 9 bases fit TRBD2. The J segment lost 5 bases and the V segment lost 3 bases, leaving 8 bases of the junction unmatched. The V gene's germline CDR1 is LNHDA and CDR2 SQIVND (reference sequence). The CDR3 sequence is 15 residues long. The CDR3 sequence: CASSMPGLAVHEQYF. Written as DNA, the CDR3 is TGTGCCAGTAGTATGCCGGGACTAGCTGTCCACGAGCAGTACTTC.

The chain carries TRBV7-3 and TRBJ2-3; D gene uncertain. Germline lookup yields CDR1 SGHTA and CDR2 FQGTGA. The CDR3 contains 15 residues. V was shortened by 5 bases and J by 11 bases, with 23 bases between the two germline ends. CDR3 DNA sequence: TGTGCCAGCAGCCAGAATCCGAATCCGGGTTCAAGGCAGTATTTT. This encodes CASSQNPNPGSRQYF.